Following are 20 T cell receptor beta chains from one sample sequenced in a study of long-term antiretroviral therapy in people with HIV. The immunoSEQ assay was v3.0, run at survey level. Clones were read by immunoSEQ multiplex PCR, and TCRdb kept only the in-frame ones, dropping some. The top ten hold approximately 16% of the sample, which has 11,000 to 15,000 clones, about 84% seen once. Sequenced here: unsorted PBMCs, sampled 1.8 years before starting antiretroviral therapy. The receptors shown here come from a woman aged 40 to 49 with HIV.

This rearrangement joins TRBV5-1 to TRBJ2-3, with 7 bases aligning to TRBD1. The CDR3 has 16 amino acids. Trimming removed 3 bases from V and 2 bases from J; junction bases left unmatched: 9. Germline assignment: CDR1 SGHRS and CDR2 YFSETQ. The CDR3 sequence is CASSSTGSENTDTQYF. CDR3 in DNA: TGCGCCAGCAGCTCGACAGGGTCGGAGAACACAGATACGCAGTATTTT.

The chain employs TRBV29-1 and TRBJ2-5; D gene ambiguous. This CDR3 contains 11 residues. Germline V gene lookup returns CDR1 SQVTM and CDR2 ANQGSEA. The V and J ends lost 7 bases and 5 bases respectively, with 11 bases between them. DNA of the CDR3: TGCAGCGGGCTAGTGGAGGAGACCCAGTACTTC. The encoded protein is CSGLVEETQYF.

V usage is TRBV7-9 and J usage is TRBJ2-6; 10 nucleotides align to TRBD1. With 4 bases clipped from V and 0 bases from J, the junction kept 9 bases outside the gene matches. Per the germline V gene, CDR1 is SEHNR and CDR2 is FQNEAQ (reference sequence). The length of the CDR3 is 19 residues. CDR3: CASSSLWGTGDSGANVLTF. The DNA for the CDR3 is TGTGCCAGCAGCTCCCTTTGGGGGACAGGGGACTCTGGGGCCAACGTCCTGACTTTC.

This rearrangement joins TRBV11-3 to TRBJ2-3, with a weak D call TRBD1 (6 bases). The germline gives CDR1 SGHNT, CDR2 YENEEA. Trimming left V 5 bases short and J 7 bases short, with 10 bases between. CDR3 length: 12 residues. CDR3 sequence: CASSADSYTQYF. CDR3 nucleotide sequence: TGTGCCAGCAGCGCGGACAGTTATACGCAGTATTTT.

The DNA of the CDR3 is TGTGCCAGCACACTAGCGCAAGAGACCCAGTACTTC. Its translation: CASTLAQETQYF. V and J are TRBV6-1 and TRBJ2-5; 7 nucleotides align to TRBD2. There are 12 residues in the CDR3. The germline CDR1 and CDR2 sequences are MNHNS and SASEGT. V shed 7 bases, J shed 2 bases, and the junction held 1 base outside the gene matches.

The chain recombines TRBV11-2 with TRBJ2-7; either TRBD1 or TRBD2 may fit D (5 bases each). The V gene's germline CDR1 is SGHAT and CDR2 FQNNGV. The CDR3 is made up of 12 amino acids. The V and J ends lost 1 base and 9 bases respectively, with 10 bases between them. The CDR3 region is CASSLGTLGQYF. The CDR3 DNA sequence: TGTGCCAGCAGCTTAGGGACACTAGGGCAGTACTTC.

The chain has TRBV2 and TRBJ2-3, with TRBD2 matching 10 bases. Per germline, CDR1 SNHLY and CDR2 FYNNEI. The CDR3 is 18 residues long. J was trimmed by 0 bases and V by 6 bases; bases with no gene match: 12. The CDR3 coding sequence is TGTGCCAGCAGGGGAGCTAGCGGGAGTGTCTCTAGCACAGATACGCAGTATTTT. Translation: CASRGASGSVSSTDTQYF.

The chain carries TRBV14 and TRBJ2-2; D perhaps matches TRBD2 (6 bases). This CDR3 region has 19 residues. CDR1 and CDR2 from the germline V gene are SGHDN and FVKESK. V was pared by 0 bases and J by 2 bases, with 19 bases between. CDR3 DNA: TGTGCCAGCAGCCAAGATGTATTAATTAGCGGACCAAACACCGGGGAGCTGTTTTTT. Amino acid sequence: CASSQDVLISGPNTGELFF.

Comment on this clone: This specimen includes other DNA sequences encoding the same CDR3. The chain carries TRBV5-1 and TRBJ2-7, with D unclear. The V end lost 2 bases, the J end lost 0 bases, and 12 bases lay between the germline ends. Germline CDR1 SGHRS, CDR2 YFSETQ. This CDR3 has 15 residues. CDR3 in DNA: TGCGCCAGCAGCTTTGGGTACCCCAACTCCTACGAGCAGTACTTC. As protein: CASSFGYPNSYEQYF.

The CDR3 loop is CASSRTGSTEAFF. CDR3 coding DNA: TGTGCCAGCAGCCGGACAGGGAGCACTGAAGCTTTCTTT. J is TRBJ1-1 and V is TRBV6-4; 8 nucleotides match TRBD1. CDR1 MRHNA and CDR2 SNTAGT come from the germline V gene. V was clipped by 6 bases and J by 4 bases; unmatched bases: 4. This CDR3 is 13 amino acids long.

This clone occurred a few times. J is TRBJ1-4 and V is TRBV2, with D unclear. The CDR3 sequence is 11 residues long. Germline V gene data show CDR1 as SNHLY and CDR2 as FYNNEI. V was trimmed by 5 bases and J by 5 bases, leaving 3 bases between them. The CDR3 sequence is CASSINEKLFF. CDR3 in DNA: TGTGCCAGCAGTATCAATGAAAAACTGTTTTTT.

The gene calls are TRBV14 and TRBJ1-1; D is uncertain. CDR1 and CDR2 (germline): SGHDN, FVKESK. V was trimmed by 5 bases and J by 5 bases, leaving 9 bases between them. This CDR3 is 12 amino acids long. CDR3 nucleotide sequence: TGTGCCAGCAGCAGGGATTATACTGAAGCTTTCTTT. This translates into CASSRDYTEAFF.

The chain couples TRBV6-5 to TRBJ2-7, with TRBD2 matching 7 bases. Trimming at V came to 2 bases and at J to 1 base, leaving 5 bases not matched to a gene. The CDR3 runs 15 residues. Germline CDR1 MNHEY, CDR2 SVGAGI. CDR3 DNA sequence: TGTGCCAGCAGTTACGGGGAGGGCGAATCCTACGAGCAGTACTTC. This codes for CASSYGEGESYEQYF.

The chain has TRBV27 and TRBJ2-3, with a tentative D call TRBD2 (6 bases). V was clipped by 3 bases and J by 2 bases, with 12 bases between them. Looked up from germline, CDR1 is MNHEY and CDR2 is SMNVEV (reference sequence). The CDR3 has 15 residues. In DNA form, the CDR3 reads TGTGCCAGCAGTTTTGGTGGGAGGAACACAGATACGCAGTATTTT. This gives the protein CASSFGGRNTDTQYF.

The J gene is TRBJ1-1, the V gene TRBV14; 7 bases map to TRBD1. The CDR3 extends over 16 amino acids. Germline CDR1 SGHDN, CDR2 FVKESK. Trimming cost V 1 base and J 5 bases; bases outside gene matches: 10. This CDR3 is CASSQAEGARGTEAFF. CDR3 in DNA: TGTGCCAGCAGCCAAGCAGAGGGGGCGAGGGGGACTGAAGCTTTCTTT.

The V call is TRBV27, the J call TRBJ1-2; D is undetermined. The germline gives CDR1 MNHEY, CDR2 SMNVEV (reference sequence). The CDR3 extends over 14 amino acids. The ends were cut back, 1 base at V and 6 bases at J, with 12 bases in the middle. CDR3 sequence (DNA): TGTGCCAGCAGTTTATGGCCAGGCCTACATGGCTACACCTTC. Translating gives CASSLWPGLHGYTF.

V is TRBV20-1 and J is TRBJ1-2; no firm D call. Germline CDR1 and CDR2: DFQATT and SNEGSKA (reference sequence). The CDR3 totals 11 residues. V lost 4 bases, J lost 5 bases, and 8 bases lay in between. This CDR3 is CSANPPYGYTF. For the CDR3, the DNA is TGCAGTGCTAATCCCCCTTATGGCTACACCTTC.

The gene calls are TRBV5-4 and TRBJ2-3; D gene unclear. CDR1 is SGHNT, CDR2 YYREEE, per germline (reference sequence). There are 12 residues in the CDR3. V lost 3 bases and J 2 bases, leaving 4 bases between the germline ends. The DNA of the CDR3 is TGTGCCAGCAGCTCCCTCACAGATACGCAGTATTTT. It specifies CASSSLTDTQYF.

The chain links TRBV6-1 to TRBJ2-5, with D possibly TRBD1 on 5 matching bases. The germline CDR1 and CDR2 sequences are MNHNS and SASEGT. V was clipped by 4 bases and J by 4 bases, with 19 bases between them. CDR3 length: 16 amino acids. CDR3 DNA: TGTGCCAGCAGTGCTCTCAGGGATGGTTGGGGAGAGACCCAGTACTTC. Residues: CASSALRDGWGETQYF.

V gene TRBV19 combines with J gene TRBJ2-5; D is unclear. Deletions cut 3 bases from V and 8 bases from J, with 13 bases between. The CDR3 has 13 amino acids. Germline V gene sequence: CDR1 LNHDA, CDR2 SQIVND (reference sequence). CDR3 loop: CASSMAAESTQYF. CDR3 coding DNA: TGTGCCAGTAGTATGGCGGCGGAATCCACCCAGTACTTC.